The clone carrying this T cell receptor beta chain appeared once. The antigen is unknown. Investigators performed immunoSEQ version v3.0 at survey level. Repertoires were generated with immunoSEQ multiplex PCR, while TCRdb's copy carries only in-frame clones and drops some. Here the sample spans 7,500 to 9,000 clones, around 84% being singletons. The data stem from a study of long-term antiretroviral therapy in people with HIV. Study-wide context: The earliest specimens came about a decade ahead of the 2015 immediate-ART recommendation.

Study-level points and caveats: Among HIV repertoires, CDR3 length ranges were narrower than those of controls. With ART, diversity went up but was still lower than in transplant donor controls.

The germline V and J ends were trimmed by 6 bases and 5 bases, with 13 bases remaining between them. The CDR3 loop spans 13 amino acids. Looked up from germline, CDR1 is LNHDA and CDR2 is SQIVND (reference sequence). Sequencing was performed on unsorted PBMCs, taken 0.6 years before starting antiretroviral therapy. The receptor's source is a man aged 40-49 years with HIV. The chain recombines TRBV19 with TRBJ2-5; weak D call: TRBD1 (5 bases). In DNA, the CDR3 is TGTGCCAGTAGCCCCGACGCAGGGGAGACCCAGTACTTC. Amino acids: CASSPDAGETQYF.